This TCR beta chain emerged from a study of blood T cell repertoires in COVID-19. Authors' analysis steps: Reference gene primer amplification in the assay estimated nucleated cell counts. Assay: immunoSEQ multiplex PCR; the TCRdb copy retains only in-frame clones and omits some. Clonal size and the V and J genes are those of that table, whereas D and trimming came from the DNA. The sample has 55,000 to 70,000 clones, 78% seen once; the top ten hold around 5%. V trimming: 2 bases; J trimming: 4 bases; junction bases outside the gene matches: 0. There are 13 residues in the CDR3. The germline CDR1 and CDR2 sequences are MNHEY and SVGAGI.

This clonotype was obtained from a human donor in a cohort sampled during active COVID-19. V gene TRBV6-5 combines with J gene TRBJ1-1; TRBD1 agrees at 8 bases. The source material was peripheral blood. The CDR3 loop reads CASSYGTGTEAFF. The CDR3 DNA reads as TGTGCCAGCAGTTACGGGACAGGCACTGAAGCTTTCTTT.